This T cell receptor (beta chain) was documented in a study of blood T cells in healthy people across ages. Germline V gene sequence: CDR1 DFQATT, CDR2 SNEGSKA (reference sequence). Between the trimmed V and J ends, which lost 8 bases and 0 bases, there was a span of 11 bases. This CDR3 contains 13 residues. For the second PCR, which ran for about 7 to 11 cycles, a sample-barcoded 5' primer and a J-beta primer mix were used. TCRdb reanalysed the 5' RACE reads using MiXCR and keeps one entry per CDR3 protein. This table holds hundreds of thousands of distinct CDR3 sequences, around 29% found once. The table lists this clonotype with a few counts.

The V call is TRBV20-1, the J call TRBJ1-5; unclear D gene. The sequence derives from a woman in her seventies in good health. Sequencing was performed on blood. Written as DNA, the CDR3 is TGCAGTTCCGGACGGCTTAGCAATCAGCCCCAGCATTTT. Its translation: CSSGRLSNQPQHF.